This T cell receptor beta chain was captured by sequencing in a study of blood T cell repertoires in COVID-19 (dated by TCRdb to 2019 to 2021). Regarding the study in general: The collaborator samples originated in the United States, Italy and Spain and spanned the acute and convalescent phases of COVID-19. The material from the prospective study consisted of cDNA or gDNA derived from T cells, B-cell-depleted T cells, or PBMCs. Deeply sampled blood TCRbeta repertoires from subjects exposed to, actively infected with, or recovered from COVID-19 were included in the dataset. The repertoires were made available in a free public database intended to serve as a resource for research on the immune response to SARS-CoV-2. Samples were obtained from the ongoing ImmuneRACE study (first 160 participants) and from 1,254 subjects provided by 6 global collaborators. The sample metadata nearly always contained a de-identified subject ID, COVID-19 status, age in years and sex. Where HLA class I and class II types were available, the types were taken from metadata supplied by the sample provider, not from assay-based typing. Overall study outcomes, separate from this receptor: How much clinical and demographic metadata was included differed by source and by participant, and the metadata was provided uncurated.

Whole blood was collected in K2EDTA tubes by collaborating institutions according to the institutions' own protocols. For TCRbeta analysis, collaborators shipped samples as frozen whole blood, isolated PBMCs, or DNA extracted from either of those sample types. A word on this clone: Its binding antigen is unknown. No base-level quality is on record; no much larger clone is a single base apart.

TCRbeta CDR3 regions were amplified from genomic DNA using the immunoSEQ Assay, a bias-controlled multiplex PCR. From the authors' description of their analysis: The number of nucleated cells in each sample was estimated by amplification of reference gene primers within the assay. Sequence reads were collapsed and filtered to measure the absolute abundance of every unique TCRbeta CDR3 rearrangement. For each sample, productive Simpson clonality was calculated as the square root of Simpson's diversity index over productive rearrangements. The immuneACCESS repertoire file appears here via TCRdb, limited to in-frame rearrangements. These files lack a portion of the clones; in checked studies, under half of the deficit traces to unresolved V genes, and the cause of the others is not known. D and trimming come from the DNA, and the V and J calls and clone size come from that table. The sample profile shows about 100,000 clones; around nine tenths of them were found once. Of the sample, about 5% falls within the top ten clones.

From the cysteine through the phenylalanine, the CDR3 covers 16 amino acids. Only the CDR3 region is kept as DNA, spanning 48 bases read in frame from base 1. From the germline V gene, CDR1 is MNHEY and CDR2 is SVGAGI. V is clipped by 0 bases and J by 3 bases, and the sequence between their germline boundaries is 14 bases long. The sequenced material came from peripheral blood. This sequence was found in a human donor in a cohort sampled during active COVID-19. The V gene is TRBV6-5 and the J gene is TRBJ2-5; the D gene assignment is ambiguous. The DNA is TGTGCCAGCAGTTACTCGAGGTCTGACCAGAAAGAGACCCAGTACTTC. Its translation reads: CASSYSRSDQKETQYF.